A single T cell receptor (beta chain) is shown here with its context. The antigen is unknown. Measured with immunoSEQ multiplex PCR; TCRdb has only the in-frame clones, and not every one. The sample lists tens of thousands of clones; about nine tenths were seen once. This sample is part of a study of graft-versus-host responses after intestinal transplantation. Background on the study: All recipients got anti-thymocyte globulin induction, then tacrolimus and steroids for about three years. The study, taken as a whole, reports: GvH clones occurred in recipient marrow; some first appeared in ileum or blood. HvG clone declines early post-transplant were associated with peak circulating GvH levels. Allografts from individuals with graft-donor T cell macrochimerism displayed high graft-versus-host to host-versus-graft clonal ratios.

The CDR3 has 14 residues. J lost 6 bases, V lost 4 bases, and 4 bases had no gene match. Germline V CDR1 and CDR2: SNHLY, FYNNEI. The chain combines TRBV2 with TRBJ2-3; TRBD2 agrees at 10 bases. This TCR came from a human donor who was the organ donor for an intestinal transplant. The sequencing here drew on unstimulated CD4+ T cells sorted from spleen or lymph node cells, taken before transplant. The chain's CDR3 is CASSALAGVDTQYF. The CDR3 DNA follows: TGTGCCAGCAGTGCCCTAGCGGGAGTCGATACGCAGTATTTT.